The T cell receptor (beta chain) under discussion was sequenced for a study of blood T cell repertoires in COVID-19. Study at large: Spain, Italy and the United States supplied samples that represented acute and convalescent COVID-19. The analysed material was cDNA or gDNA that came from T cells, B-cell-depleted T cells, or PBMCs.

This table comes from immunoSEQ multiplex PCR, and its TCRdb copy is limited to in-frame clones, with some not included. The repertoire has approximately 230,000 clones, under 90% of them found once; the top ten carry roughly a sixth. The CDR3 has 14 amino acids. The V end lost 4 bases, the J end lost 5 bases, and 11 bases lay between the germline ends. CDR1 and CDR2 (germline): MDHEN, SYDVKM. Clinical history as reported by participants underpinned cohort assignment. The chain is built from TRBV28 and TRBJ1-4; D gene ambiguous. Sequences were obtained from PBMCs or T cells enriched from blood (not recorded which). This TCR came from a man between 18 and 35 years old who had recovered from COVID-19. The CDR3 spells CASSWGSGNEKLFF. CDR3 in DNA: TGTGCCAGCAGTTGGGGATCGGGGAATGAAAAACTGTTTTTT.